One and the same sample provided the 16 T cell receptor beta chains below, sequenced in a study of blood T cell repertoires in COVID-19. TCRdb keeps only in-frame clones here, not all; method: immunoSEQ multiplex PCR. The sample yields around 150,000 clones, 70% to 90% seen once. Sequencing was performed on peripheral blood. These receptors all stem from a man aged 40-55 years with acute or convalescent COVID-19.

The CDR3 region is CASSQDTERHTF. The CDR3 nucleotides read TGTGCCAGCAGCCAAGATACGGAGAGACACACCTTC. The chain links TRBV4-2 to TRBJ1-2; D gene ambiguous. The CDR3 has 12 residues. Trimming cost V 0 bases and J 12 bases, with 11 bases left between them. The V gene's germline CDR1 is LGHNA and CDR2 YNFKEQ.

This clone was observed a handful of times. The genes are TRBV18 and TRBJ1-1; no reliable D call. V was shortened by 2 bases and J by 3 bases, with 10 bases between the two germline ends. The CDR3 totals 14 residues. Germline V gives CDR1 KGHSH, CDR2 LQKENI. In DNA form, the CDR3 reads TGTGCCAGCTCACCAAAGGTTCAGGACACTGAAGCTTTCTTT. Translated, it gives CASSPKVQDTEAFF.

This rearrangement joins TRBV19 to TRBJ2-1, with 10 bases identical to TRBD2. J was trimmed by 9 bases and V by 6 bases; bases with no gene match: 14. From germline, CDR1 is LNHDA and CDR2 SQIVND (reference sequence). The CDR3 length is 16 residues. The CDR3 nucleotides read TGTGCCAGTAGGTCAGTTGGAAGCGGGGGGGCCGGTGAGCAGTTCTTC. As protein: CASRSVGSGGAGEQFF.

This clone was detected a few times. The rearrangement links TRBV6-5 to TRBJ1-1, with D perhaps matching TRBD1 (5 bases). Germline V lookup: CDR1 MNHEY, CDR2 SVGAGI. The CDR3 has 14 amino acids. V shed 7 bases and J shed 4 bases, with 16 bases lying between them. The CDR3 region is CASNRDFRGTEAFF. In nucleotides, the CDR3 is TGTGCCAGCAATCGGGACTTTAGGGGCACTGAAGCTTTCTTT.

The chain couples TRBV7-8 to TRBJ1-1; D is unclear. This CDR3 is built from 15 residues. V lost 6 bases and J 0 bases, leaving 14 bases between the germline ends. Germline CDR1 is SGHVS and CDR2 is FQNEAQ. CDR3 in DNA: TGTGCCAGCAGAGCCCCGGGTCAGATGAACACTGAAGCTTTCTTT. It specifies CASRAPGQMNTEAFF.

The rearrangement uses TRBV5-1 and TRBJ1-1, with a possible D match to TRBD1 (5 bases). The length of the CDR3 is 13 residues. The germline gives CDR1 SGHRS, CDR2 YFSETQ. Trimming took off 2 bases at V and 4 bases at J, with 9 bases between the two ends. The CDR3, as DNA: TGCGCCAGCAGCTTACAGGCAGGCACTGAAGCTTTCTTT. It encodes CASSLQAGTEAFF.

The chain is built from TRBV10-3 and TRBJ2-7, with D perhaps matching TRBD2 (5 bases). The V gene lost 5 bases and the J gene lost 0 bases, with 8 bases spanning the gap. The CDR3 runs 13 residues. The germline gives CDR1 ENHRY, CDR2 SYGVKD. CDR3: CAISLSASYEQYF. CDR3 coding DNA: TGTGCCATCAGTCTTAGCGCCTCCTACGAGCAGTACTTC.

The chain recombines TRBV18 with TRBJ2-5; 7 nucleotides agree with TRBD2. V lost 4 bases, J lost 5 bases, and 13 bases stayed unmatched. CDR3 length equals 16 residues. Germline V lookup: CDR1 KGHSH, CDR2 LQKENI. CDR3 nucleotides: TGTGCCAGCTCACTCTCCGCGACTAGCCGGAGCGAGACCCAGTACTTC. This codes for CASSLSATSRSETQYF.

V gene TRBV6-5 combines with J gene TRBJ2-1, with 7 bases aligning to TRBD1. The CDR3 contains 15 residues. With 6 bases clipped from V and 2 bases from J, the junction kept 7 bases outside the gene matches. Germline lookup yields CDR1 MNHEY and CDR2 SVGAGI. CDR3 amino acids: CASSGTERPYNEQFF. CDR3 DNA: TGTGCCAGCAGCGGGACAGAGCGCCCCTACAATGAGCAGTTCTTC.

V gene TRBV6-5 combines with J gene TRBJ1-6; D call uncertain. This CDR3 has 13 residues. Per germline, CDR1 MNHEY and CDR2 SVGAGI. The V gene lost 2 bases and the J gene lost 7 bases, with 6 bases spanning the gap. The CDR3 loop is CASSYQRNSPLHF. The CDR3 nucleotides read TGTGCCAGCAGTTACCAACGGAATTCACCCCTCCACTTT.

The V gene is TRBV19, the J gene TRBJ1-6; D unclear. V lost 4 bases and J 5 bases, leaving 12 bases between the germline ends. CDR3 length equals 15 residues. Per the germline V gene, CDR1 is LNHDA and CDR2 is SQIVND (reference sequence). CDR3 loop: CASSTRGVDNSPLHF. The CDR3 coding sequence is TGTGCCAGTAGTACCCGCGGCGTGGATAATTCACCCCTCCACTTT.

The J gene is TRBJ2-2, the V gene TRBV14, with 8 bases that match TRBD2. CDR3 length: 19 residues. Per germline, CDR1 SGHDN and CDR2 FVKESK. After removal of 2 bases from V and 0 bases from J, the junction contained 11 bases not matched to a gene. CDR3: CASSQFFWNSGANTGELFF. CDR3 coding DNA: TGTGCCAGCAGCCAATTCTTTTGGAATAGCGGGGCGAACACCGGGGAGCTGTTTTTT. Full variable domain (missing parts from reference TRBV14 and TRBJ2-2): EAGVTQFPSHSVIEKGQTVTLRCDPISGHDNLYWYRRVMGKEIKFLLHFVKESKQDESGMPNNRFLAERTGGTYSTLKVQPAELEDSGVYFCASSQFFWNSGANTGELFFGEGSRLTVL.

The V gene is TRBV11-2, the J gene TRBJ2-7; a weak D match, TRBD1 (6 bases). The germline V gene encodes CDR1 SGHAT and CDR2 FQNNGV. Trimming took off 2 bases at V and 0 bases at J, with 11 bases between the two ends. The CDR3 has 15 amino acids. This chain's CDR3 is CASSLWGTYSYEQYF. In nucleotides, the CDR3 is TGTGCCAGCAGCTTATGGGGGACATACTCCTACGAGCAGTACTTC.

This clone has only a few counts. The chain couples TRBV7-2 to TRBJ2-7; D perhaps matches TRBD2 (7 bases). The CDR3 is made up of 14 amino acids. Trimming took 6 bases from V and 4 from J, leaving 16 bases between them. CDR1 and CDR2 (germline): SGHTA, FQGNSA. The CDR3 coding sequence is TGTGCCAGCAGGCAAGGGGGAGGGAGATACGAGCAGTACTTC. Translation gives CASRQGGGRYEQYF.

This chain uses TRBV9 with TRBJ2-1; unclear D gene. V lost 4 bases and J 9 bases, leaving 17 bases between the germline ends. The germline V gene encodes CDR1 SGDLS and CDR2 YYNGEE. This CDR3 is built from 14 residues. The CDR3 loop reads CASSPGSPSGEQFF. DNA of the CDR3: TGTGCCAGCAGCCCGGGTTCCCCATCTGGTGAGCAGTTCTTC.

The V and J genes are TRBV19 and TRBJ1-3, with D hard to call. From germline, CDR1 is LNHDA and CDR2 SQIVND (reference sequence). Trimming stripped 2 bases from V and 0 bases from J, with 8 bases between. CDR3 length: 15 amino acids. The CDR3 nucleotides read TGTGCCAGTAGTATAACGAGGTCCTCTGGAAACACCATATATTTT. This encodes CASSITRSSGNTIYF.